This T cell receptor beta chain was recorded in a study of T cells in Graves' hyperthyroidism and ophthalmopathy. Study-level results: The model predicted ophthalmopathy a median approximately 6.3 months before onset. Ophthalmopathy and stable hyperthyroidism were told apart by a 13 V-J model. Blood shared most expanded thyroid clonotypes above 0.001.

Each diagnosis was grounded in clinical symptoms, serum thyroxine and TRAb, thyroid ultrasound, and orbital computed tomography. There are 15 residues in the CDR3. The germline V gene has CDR1 SGHAT and CDR2 FQNNGV. With 5 bases removed from V and 1 base from J, the gap between germline ends came to 11 bases. Amplified regions were TCR beta CDR3 sequences from RNA transcripts. TCR CDR3 regions were first amplified by RT-PCR with HTBI primers. TCRdb re-derived calls from the multiplex PCR reads in MiXCR, one entry per CDR3 protein. The sample has hundreds of thousands of distinct CDR3 sequences, around 16% seen once; the top ten hold under 3.5%. In its sample, this clonotype was seen a few times. What it binds is unknown.

The gene calls are TRBV11-2 and TRBJ2-2; no firm D call. Specimen: blood. The receptor comes from a woman aged 40 to 50 with Graves' ophthalmopathy. CDR3 in DNA: TGTGCCAGCAGCCAAACTTTTATGAACACCGGGGAGCTGTTTTTT. Amino acid sequence: CASSQTFMNTGELFF.